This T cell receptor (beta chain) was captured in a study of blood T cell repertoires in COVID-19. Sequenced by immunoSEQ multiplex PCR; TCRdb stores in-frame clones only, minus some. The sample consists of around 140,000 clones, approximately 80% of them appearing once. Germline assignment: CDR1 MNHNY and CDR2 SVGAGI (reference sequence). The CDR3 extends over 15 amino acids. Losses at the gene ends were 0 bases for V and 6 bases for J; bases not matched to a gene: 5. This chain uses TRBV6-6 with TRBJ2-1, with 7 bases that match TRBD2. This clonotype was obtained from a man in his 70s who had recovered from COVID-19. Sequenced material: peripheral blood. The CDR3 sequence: CASSYSAGVSNEQFF. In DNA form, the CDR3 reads TGTGCCAGCAGTTACTCGGCGGGAGTAAGCAATGAGCAGTTCTTC.